This T cell receptor beta chain was obtained from a study of T-cell reconstitution after alpha-beta-depleted transplantation in children. The study's findings and limits: T-cell numbers and diversity, one year after transplant, stemmed largely from T cells that were newly produced.

This CDR3 region has 17 residues. The table lists this clonotype with many counts. Its antigen is unknown. Unique molecular identifiers were incorporated when the TCRbeta library was constructed. Via MiXCR, TCRdb re-called the PCR reads, giving one row per CDR3 protein. Counted here are about 77,000 distinct CDR3 sequences, over 15% occurring once; the ten biggest clones make up 51%. The specimen comprised PBMCs, mostly from graft donor cells, sampled 360 days after TCRalphabeta/CD19-depleted stem cell transplant. The chain employs TRBV21-1 and TRBJ2-7; no DNA check was done on the table's D call, TRBD2. TRBV21-1 is labeled a pseudogene. The source of this sequence is a male patient aged 2-10 years who had a stem cell transplant for acute lymphoblastic leukemia, so the T cells may come from the graft donor. The CDR3 nucleotides are TGTGCCAGCAGCAGGCCCTGGGAGCGGGAGTCCGCCTACGAGCAGTACTTC. Amino acid sequence: CASSRPWERESAYEQYF.